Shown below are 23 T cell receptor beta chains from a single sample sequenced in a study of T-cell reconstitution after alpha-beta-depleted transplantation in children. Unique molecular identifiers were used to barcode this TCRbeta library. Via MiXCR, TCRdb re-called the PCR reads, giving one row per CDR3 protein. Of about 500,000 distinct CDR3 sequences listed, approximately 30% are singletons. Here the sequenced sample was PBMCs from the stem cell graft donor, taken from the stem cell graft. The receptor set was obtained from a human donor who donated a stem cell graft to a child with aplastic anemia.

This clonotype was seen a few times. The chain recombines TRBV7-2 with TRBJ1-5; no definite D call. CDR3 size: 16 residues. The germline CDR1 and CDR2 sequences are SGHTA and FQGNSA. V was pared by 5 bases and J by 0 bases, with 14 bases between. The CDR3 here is CASSPRLVYSNQPQHF. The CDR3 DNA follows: TGTGCCAGCAGCCCTCGTCTTGTTTATAGCAATCAGCCCCAGCATTTT. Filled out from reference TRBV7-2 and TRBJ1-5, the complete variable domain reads GAGVSQSPSNKVTEKGKDVELRCDPISGHTALYWYRQSLGQGLEFLIYFQGNSAPDKSGLPSDRFSAERTGGSVSTLTIQRTQQEDSAVYLCASSPRLVYSNQPQHFGDGTRLSIL.

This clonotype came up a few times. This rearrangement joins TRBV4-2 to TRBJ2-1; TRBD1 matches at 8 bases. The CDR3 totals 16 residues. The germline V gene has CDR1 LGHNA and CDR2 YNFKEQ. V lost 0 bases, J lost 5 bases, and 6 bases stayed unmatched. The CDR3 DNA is TGTGCCAGCAGCCAAGAAGGAGGACAGGGCCACAATGAGCAGTTCTTC. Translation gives CASSQEGGQGHNEQFF.

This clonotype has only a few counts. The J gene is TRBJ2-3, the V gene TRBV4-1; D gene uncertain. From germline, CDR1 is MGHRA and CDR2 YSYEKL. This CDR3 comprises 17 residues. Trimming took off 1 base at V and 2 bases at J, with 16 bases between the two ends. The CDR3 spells CASSQGTANPTTDTQYF. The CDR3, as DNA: TGCGCCAGCAGCCAAGGGACGGCTAACCCTACCACAGATACGCAGTATTTT.

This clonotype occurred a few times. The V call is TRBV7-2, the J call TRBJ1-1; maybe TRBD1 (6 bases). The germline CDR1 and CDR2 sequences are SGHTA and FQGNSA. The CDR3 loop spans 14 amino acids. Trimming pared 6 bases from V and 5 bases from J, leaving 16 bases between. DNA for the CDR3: TGTGCCAGCAGTTGGACAGTGAGTGGGACTGAAGCTTTCTTT. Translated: CASSWTVSGTEAFF.

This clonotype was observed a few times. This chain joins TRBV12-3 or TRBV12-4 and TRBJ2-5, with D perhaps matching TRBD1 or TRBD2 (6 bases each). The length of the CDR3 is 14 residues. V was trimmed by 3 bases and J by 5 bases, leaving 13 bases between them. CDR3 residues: CASSFGQRVETQYF. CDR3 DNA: TGTGCCAGCAGTTTTGGACAGCGGGTGGAGACCCAGTACTTC.

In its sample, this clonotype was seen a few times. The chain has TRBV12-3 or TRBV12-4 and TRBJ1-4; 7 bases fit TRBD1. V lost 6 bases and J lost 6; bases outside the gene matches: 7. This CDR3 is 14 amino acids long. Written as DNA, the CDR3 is TGTGCCAGCAGGACAGGGAGGGTGCATGAAAAACTGTTTTTT. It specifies CASRTGRVHEKLFF.

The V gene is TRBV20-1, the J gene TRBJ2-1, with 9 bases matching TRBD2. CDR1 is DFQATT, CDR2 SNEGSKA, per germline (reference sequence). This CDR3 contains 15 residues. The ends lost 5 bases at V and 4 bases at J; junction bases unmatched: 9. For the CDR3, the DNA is TGCAGTGCTTATGGACTAGCGCAACCTTACAATGAGCAGTTCTTC. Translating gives CSAYGLAQPYNEQFF.

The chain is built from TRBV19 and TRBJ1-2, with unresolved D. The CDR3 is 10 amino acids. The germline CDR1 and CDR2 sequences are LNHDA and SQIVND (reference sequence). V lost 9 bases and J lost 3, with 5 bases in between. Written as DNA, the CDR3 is TGTGCCAGCCGTCACTATGGCTACACCTTC. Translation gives CASRHYGYTF. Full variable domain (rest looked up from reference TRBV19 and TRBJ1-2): DGGITQSPKYLFRKEGQNVTLSCEQNLNHDAMYWYRQDPGQGLRLIYYSQIVNDFQKGDIAEGYSVSREKKESFPLTVTSAQKNPTAFYLCASRHYGYTFGSGTRLTVV.

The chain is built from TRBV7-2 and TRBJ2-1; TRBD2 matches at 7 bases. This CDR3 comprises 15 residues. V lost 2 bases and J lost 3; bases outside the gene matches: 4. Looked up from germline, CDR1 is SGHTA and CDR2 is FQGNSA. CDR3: CASSLRREIYNEQFF. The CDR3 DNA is TGTGCCAGCAGCTTACGGCGGGAGATCTACAATGAGCAGTTCTTC. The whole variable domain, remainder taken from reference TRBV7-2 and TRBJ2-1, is GAGVSQSPSNKVTEKGKDVELRCDPISGHTALYWYRQSLGQGLEFLIYFQGNSAPDKSGLPSDRFSAERTGGSVSTLTIQRTQQEDSAVYLCASSLRREIYNEQFFGPGTRLTVL.

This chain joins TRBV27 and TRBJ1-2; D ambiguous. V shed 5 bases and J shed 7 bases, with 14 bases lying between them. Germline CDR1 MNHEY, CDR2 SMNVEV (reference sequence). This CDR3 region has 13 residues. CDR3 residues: CASSEGYGSGYTF. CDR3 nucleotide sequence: TGTGCCAGCAGTGAGGGATATGGTAGTGGCTACACCTTC.

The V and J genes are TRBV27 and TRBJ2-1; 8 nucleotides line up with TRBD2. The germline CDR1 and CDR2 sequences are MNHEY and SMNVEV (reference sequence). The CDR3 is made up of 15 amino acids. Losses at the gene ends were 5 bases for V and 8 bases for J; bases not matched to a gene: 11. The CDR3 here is CASSRPGLGFYEQFF. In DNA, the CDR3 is TGTGCCAGCAGTCGCCCGGGACTAGGTTTCTATGAGCAGTTCTTC.

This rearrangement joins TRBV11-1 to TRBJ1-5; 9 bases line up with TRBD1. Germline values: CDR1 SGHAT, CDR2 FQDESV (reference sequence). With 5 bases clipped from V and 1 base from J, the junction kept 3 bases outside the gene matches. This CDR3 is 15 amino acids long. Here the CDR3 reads CASSAGTGSNQPQHF. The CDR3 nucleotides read TGTGCCAGCAGCGCCGGGACAGGGAGCAATCAGCCCCAGCATTTT.

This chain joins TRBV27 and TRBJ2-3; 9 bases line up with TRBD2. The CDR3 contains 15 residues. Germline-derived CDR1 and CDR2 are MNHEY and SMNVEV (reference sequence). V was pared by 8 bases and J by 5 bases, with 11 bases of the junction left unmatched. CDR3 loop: CASRALAGAKDTQYF. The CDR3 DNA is TGTGCCAGCCGAGCTTTAGCGGGAGCGAAAGATACGCAGTATTTT.

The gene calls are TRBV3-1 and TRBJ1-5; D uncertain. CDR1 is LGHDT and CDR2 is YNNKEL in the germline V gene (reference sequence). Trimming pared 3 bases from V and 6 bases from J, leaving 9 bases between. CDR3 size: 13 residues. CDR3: CASSQVPAQPQHF. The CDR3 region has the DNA TGTGCCAGCAGCCAGGTACCAGCTCAGCCCCAGCATTTT.

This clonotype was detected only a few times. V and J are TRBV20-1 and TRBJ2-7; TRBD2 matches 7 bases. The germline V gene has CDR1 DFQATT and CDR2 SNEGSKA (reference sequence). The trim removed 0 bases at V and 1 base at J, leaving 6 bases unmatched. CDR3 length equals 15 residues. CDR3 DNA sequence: TGCAGTGCTAGAGATCTACTAGCGCTTTCCTACGAGCAGTACGTC. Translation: CSARDLLALSYEQYV.

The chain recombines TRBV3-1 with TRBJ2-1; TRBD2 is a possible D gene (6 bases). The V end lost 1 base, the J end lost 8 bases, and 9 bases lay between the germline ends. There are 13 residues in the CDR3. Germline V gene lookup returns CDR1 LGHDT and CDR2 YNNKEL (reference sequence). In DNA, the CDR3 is TGTGCCAGCAGCCAAGCGGGAGCAGATGAGCAGTTCTTC. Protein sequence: CASSQAGADEQFF.

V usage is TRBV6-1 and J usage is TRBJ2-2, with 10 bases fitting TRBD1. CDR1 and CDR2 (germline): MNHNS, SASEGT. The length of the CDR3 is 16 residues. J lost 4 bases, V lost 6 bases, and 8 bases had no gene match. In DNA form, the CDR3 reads TGTGCCAGCAGCCATCCGGGACAGGGGCCCACCGGGGAGCTGTTTTTT. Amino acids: CASSHPGQGPTGELFF.

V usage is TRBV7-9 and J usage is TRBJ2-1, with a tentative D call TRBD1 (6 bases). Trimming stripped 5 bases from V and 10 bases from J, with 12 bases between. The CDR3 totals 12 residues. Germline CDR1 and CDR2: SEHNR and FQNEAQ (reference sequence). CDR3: CASSVSDREQFF. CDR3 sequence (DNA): TGTGCCAGCAGCGTTTCGGACAGAGAGCAGTTCTTC.

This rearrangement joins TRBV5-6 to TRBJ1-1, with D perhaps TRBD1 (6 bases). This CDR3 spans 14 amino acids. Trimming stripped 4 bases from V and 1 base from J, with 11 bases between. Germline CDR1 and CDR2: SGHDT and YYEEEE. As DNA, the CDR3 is TGTGCCAGCAGCAATGGACAGCGGAACACTGAAGCTTTCTTT. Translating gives CASSNGQRNTEAFF. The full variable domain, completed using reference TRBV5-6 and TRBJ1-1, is DAGVTQSPTHLIKTRGQQVTLRCSPKSGHDTVSWYQQALGQGPQFIFQYYEEEERQRGNFPDRFSGHQFPNYSSELNVNALLLGDSALYLCASSNGQRNTEAFFGQGTRLTVV.

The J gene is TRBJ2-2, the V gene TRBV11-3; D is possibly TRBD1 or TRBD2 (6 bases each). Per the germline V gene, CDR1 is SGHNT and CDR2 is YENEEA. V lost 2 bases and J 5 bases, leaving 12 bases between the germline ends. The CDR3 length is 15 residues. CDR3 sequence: CASSLQGSGTGELFF. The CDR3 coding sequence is TGTGCCAGCAGCTTACAGGGGAGCGGGACCGGGGAGCTGTTTTTT. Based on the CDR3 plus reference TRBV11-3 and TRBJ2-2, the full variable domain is EAGVVQSPRYKIIEKKQPVAFWCNPISGHNTLYWYLQNLGQGPELLIRYENEEAVDDSQLPKDRFSAERLKGVDSTLKIQPAELGDSAVYLCASSLQGSGTGELFFGEGSRLTVL.

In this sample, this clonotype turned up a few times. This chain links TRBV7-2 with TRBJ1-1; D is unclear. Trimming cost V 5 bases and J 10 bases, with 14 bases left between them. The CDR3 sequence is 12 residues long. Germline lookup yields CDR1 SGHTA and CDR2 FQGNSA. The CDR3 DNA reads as TGTGCCAGCAGCAAGGACCGGGAAGTAGCTTTCTTT. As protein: CASSKDREVAFF.

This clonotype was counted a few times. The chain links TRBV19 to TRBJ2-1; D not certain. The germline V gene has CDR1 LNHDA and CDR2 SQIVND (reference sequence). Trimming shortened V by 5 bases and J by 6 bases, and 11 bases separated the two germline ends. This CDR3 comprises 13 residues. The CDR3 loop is CASSVQTRNEQFF. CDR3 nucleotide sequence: TGTGCCAGTAGTGTCCAGACTCGCAATGAGCAGTTCTTC.

The CDR3: CASRLGGAPHEQYV. The CDR3 DNA is TGTGCCAGCAGGTTAGGGGGGGCACCTCACGAGCAGTACGTC. This chain uses TRBV12-3 or TRBV12-4 with TRBJ2-7, with D perhaps matching TRBD2 (7 bases). The length of the CDR3 is 14 residues.